This T cell receptor beta chain was retrieved from a study of memory CD4+ T cells and cytomegalovirus serostatus. Study as a whole: This sample comes from healthy Belgian adults, several CMV seropositive, approximately 22 seronegative. Points from the study as a whole: CD4+ memory repertoires contained about two fifths of the 164 reported CMV TCRbeta sequences.

A note on this clone: Its antigen is unidentified. Other DNA sequences in the sample encode the same CDR3.

The sort gate was single viable CD3+CD4+CD8-CD45RO+ cells for memory CD4+ T cells. Only in-frame clones appear in the TCRdb table, and some are missing; sequencing was by immunoSEQ multiplex PCR. The top ten hold approximately 1% of the sample, which has about 53,000 clones, around 80% seen once. The sequenced sample consisted of memory CD4+ T cells from blood. The receptor's source is an adult in good health and CMV-seronegative.

CDR3 sequence: CASGAGHTDTQYF. As DNA, the CDR3 is TGTGCCAGCGGGGCAGGCCACACAGATACGCAGTATTTT. This chain links TRBV6-4 with TRBJ2-3; maybe TRBD1 (5 bases). The CDR3 is 13 residues long. The V gene's germline CDR1 is MRHNA and CDR2 SNTAGT. Trimming took off 8 bases at V and 2 bases at J, with 11 bases between the two ends.